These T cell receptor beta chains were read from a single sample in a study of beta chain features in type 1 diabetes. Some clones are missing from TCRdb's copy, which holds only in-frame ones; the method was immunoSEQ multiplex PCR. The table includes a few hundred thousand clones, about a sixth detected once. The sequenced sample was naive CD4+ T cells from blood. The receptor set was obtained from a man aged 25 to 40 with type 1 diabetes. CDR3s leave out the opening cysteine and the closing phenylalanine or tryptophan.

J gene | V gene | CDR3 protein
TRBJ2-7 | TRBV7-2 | ASSLTGTSAIRY
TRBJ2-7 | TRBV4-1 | ASSFTGSSYEQY
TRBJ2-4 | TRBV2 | ATKSGTGENIQY
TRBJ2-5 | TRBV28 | ASSSPGLRGETQY
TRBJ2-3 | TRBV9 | ASSVQWALTDTQY
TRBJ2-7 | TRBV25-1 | ASSKIGGRHEQY
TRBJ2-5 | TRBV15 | ATSGRIPPETQY
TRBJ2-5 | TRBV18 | ASSPPSTGAKTQY
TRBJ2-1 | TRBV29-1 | SVVRAGDSYNEQF
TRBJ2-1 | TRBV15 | ATSRVTSGDVEQF